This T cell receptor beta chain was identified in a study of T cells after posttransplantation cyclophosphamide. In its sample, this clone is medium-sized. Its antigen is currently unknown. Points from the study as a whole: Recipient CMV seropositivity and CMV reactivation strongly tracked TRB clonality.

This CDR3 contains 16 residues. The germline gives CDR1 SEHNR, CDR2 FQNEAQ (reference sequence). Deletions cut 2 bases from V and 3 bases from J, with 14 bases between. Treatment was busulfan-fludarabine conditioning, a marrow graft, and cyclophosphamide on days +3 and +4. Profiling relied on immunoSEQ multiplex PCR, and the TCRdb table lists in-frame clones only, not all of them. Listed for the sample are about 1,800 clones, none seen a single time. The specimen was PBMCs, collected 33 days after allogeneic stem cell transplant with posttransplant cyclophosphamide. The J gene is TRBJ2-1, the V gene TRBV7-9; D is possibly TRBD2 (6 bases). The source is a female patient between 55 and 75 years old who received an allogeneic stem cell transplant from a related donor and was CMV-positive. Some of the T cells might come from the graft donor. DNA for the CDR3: TGTGCCAGCAGCTTAATCGTCGGAGGGCACTACAATGAGCAGTTCTTC. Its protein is CASSLIVGGHYNEQFF.